Described below is a single T cell receptor beta chain sequence and its context. The antigen this receptor binds is unknown. It has no much larger one-base neighbor in the sample; base qualities were not kept. Taken with the paper, the label for time point translates to: about 28 days (+/-7) after the second vaccine dose. Explained via the paper, the treatment or condition label denotes: meningococcal conjugate vaccine given as trial control. Vaccinee samples came from UK trials COV001 and COV002, including a single-blind randomized controlled phase 2/3 trial of AZD1222 (ChAdOx1 nCoV-19) in healthy adults. For TCRbeta chain sequencing, PBMC samples were collected from trial participants at day 0 and at day 28 after the second dose. This sample was included in a study of T cell responses to AZD1222 COVID-19 vaccine (dated by TCRdb to the early 2020s). For the wider study: TCR sequencing was performed for roughly 240 trial participants, of whom 200 to 220 were given two doses of AZD1222 and around 25 were given two doses of MenACWY control vaccine. Trial participants were enrolled into age subgroups of 18-55, 56-69 and 70-plus years, which contained about 150, 28 and 57 TCR-sequenced participants, respectively.

CDR1 MNHEY and CDR2 SMNVEV were looked up in the germline V gene (reference sequence). V and J are truncated by 4 bases and 7 bases respectively, leaving an intervening sequence of 20 bases. The CDR3 covers 16 residues, taking in both the cysteine and the phenylalanine. The CDR3 DNA has 48 bases and is translated from base 1. The CDR3 regions of human TCRbeta chains were analyzed by immunosequencing. Processing in the source paper ran as follows. TCRs in the repertoires were compared against a reference library of SARS-CoV-2-specific TCRs that had been generated with the MIRA antigen-specificity platform. Breadth meant the fraction of unique TCRs that were SARS-CoV-2-associated, whereas depth meant the fraction of total T cells that were SARS-CoV-2-associated. Each spike-specific TCR was assigned to its reactive spike region and to a CD4 or CD8 class using the MIRA data. Log10-transformed breadth and depth values were compared by one-way ANOVA with Sidak's multiple comparisons tests. Drawn from immuneACCESS, this table holds only the in-frame rearrangements with V and J called that TCRdb kept. Clones are partly lost; checked studies trace under half to an unresolved V gene and leave the rest unexplained. V and J calls and clone size come straight from that table; D and trimming were deduced from the DNA. Counted in this sample were 120,000 to 150,000 clones; roughly 88% of them appeared once. The top ten hold approximately 5.4% of the sample.

General findings and caveats noted by the study authors: In the small 56-69-year group, the increase in depth fell short of significance, most likely because of low power. Most participants were white British and females outnumbered males, and the authors suggested that clonal diversity may have been underestimated. Spike-specific TCR breadth and depth rose significantly after two AZD1222 doses compared with day 0 and with MenACWY recipients. No day 14 peak-response samples were available, so repertoires were characterized only after the peak T cell response. Reportedly, almost half of the unique spike-specific TCRs recognized epitopes lying outside the regions that are mutated in the B.1.351 and B.1.1.7 variants. Vaccine-associated CD4 TCRs spanned the whole spike protein, with dominant responses in regions 160-218 and 743-854. Conclusions about previously exposed vaccinees were limited because only 5 or 6 AZD1222 recipients were SARS-CoV-2 seropositive at baseline.

This sample comprised peripheral blood, obtained 28 days after the second dose of the MenACWY control vaccine. This chain is built from TRBV27 and TRBJ2-1; D gene: possibly TRBD1, on 6 matching bases. The receptor's source is an adult who received the MenACWY meningococcal vaccine as a control. At the DNA level, the sequence is TGTGCCAGCAGTTCACTGTTACAGGGAACGGTAAATGAGCAGTTCTTC. Its protein reads: CASSSLLQGTVNEQFF.